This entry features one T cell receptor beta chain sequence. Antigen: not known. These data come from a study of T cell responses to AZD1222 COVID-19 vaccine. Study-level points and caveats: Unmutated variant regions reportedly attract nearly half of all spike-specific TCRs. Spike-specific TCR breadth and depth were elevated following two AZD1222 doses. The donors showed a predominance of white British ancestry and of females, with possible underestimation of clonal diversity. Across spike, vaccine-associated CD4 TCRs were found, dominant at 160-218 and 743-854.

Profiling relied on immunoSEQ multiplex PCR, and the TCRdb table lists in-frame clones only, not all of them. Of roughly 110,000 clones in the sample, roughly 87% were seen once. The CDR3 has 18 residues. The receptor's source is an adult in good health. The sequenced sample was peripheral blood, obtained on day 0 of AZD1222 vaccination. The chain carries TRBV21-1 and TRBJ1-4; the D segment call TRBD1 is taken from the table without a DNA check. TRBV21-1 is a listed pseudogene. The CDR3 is CASSYKGGQGALDEKLFF. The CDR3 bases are TGTGCCAGCTCGTACAAGGGGGGACAGGGGGCATTAGATGAAAAACTGTTTTTT.